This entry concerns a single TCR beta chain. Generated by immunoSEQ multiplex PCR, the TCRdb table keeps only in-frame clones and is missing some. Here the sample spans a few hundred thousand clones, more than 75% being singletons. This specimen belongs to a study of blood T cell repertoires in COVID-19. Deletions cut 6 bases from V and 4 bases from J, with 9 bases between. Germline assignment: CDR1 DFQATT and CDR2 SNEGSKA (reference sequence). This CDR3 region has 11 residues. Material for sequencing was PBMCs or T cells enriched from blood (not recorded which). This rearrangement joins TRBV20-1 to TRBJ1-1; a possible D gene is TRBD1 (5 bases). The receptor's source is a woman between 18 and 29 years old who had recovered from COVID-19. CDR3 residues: CSAPGGTEAFF. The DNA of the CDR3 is TGCAGTGCCCCGGGGGGCACTGAAGCTTTCTTT.